The subject of this entry is one TCR beta chain. From germline, CDR1 is SGDLS and CDR2 YYNGEE. The CDR3 is 13 residues long. Deletions cut 2 bases from V and 3 bases from J, with 9 bases between. Recruitment covered about 25 US areas and drew participants whose ages spanned about 18 to 100 years. These data belong to a study of blood T cell repertoires in COVID-19. Some clones are missing from TCRdb's copy, which holds only in-frame ones; the method was immunoSEQ multiplex PCR. The sample includes a few hundred thousand clones, about 85% of them seen just once. The clonotype comes from a man aged 40-49 years who had recovered from COVID-19. The chain joins TRBV9 to TRBJ2-7; D perhaps matches TRBD1 (6 bases). Material for sequencing was PBMCs or T cells enriched from blood (not recorded which). CDR3 sequence reads: CASSVEQGYEQYF. CDR3 sequence (DNA): TGTGCCAGCAGCGTTGAACAGGGCTACGAGCAGTACTTC.